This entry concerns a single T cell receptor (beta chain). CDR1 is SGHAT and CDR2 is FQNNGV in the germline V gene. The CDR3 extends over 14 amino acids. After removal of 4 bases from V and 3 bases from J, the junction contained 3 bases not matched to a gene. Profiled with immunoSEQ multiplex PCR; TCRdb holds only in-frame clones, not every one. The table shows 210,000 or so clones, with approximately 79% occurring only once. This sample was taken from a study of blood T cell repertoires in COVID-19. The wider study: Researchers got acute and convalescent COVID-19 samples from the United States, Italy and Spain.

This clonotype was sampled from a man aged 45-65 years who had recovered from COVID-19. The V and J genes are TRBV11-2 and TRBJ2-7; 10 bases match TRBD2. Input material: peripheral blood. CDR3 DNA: TGTGCCAGCAGCTCTAGCGGGAGTCACTACGAGCAGTACTTC. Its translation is CASSSSGSHYEQYF. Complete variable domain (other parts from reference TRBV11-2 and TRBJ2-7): EAGVAQSPRYKIIEKRQSVAFWCNPISGHATLYWYQQILGQGPKLLIQFQNNGVVDDSQLPKDRFSAERLKGVDSTLKIQPAKLEDSAVYLCASSSSGSHYEQYFGPGTRLTVT.